The rows below give T cell receptor beta chains drawn from one sample of a study of T cells in Graves' hyperthyroidism and ophthalmopathy. In TCRdb, the multiplex PCR reads were re-called with MiXCR into one record per CDR3 protein. The sample holds approximately 330,000 distinct CDR3 sequences, about 20% seen once. The sequenced sample consisted of blood. The receptors shown here come from a woman in her forties or fifties with Graves' hyperthyroidism. Both conserved end residues are trimmed from each CDR3. D genes are given only for firm matches.

- TRBV14 ASSQGGRHNEQF
TRBD1 TRBV7-2 ASSLTGDSGNTIY
- TRBV24-1 ATSDITRTAPSTEAF
- TRBV11-2 ASSQDWSPFNEQF
TRBD2 TRBV28 ASSSNWGGGEGTDTQY
- TRBV7-9 ASSFFSTDTQY
- TRBV18 ASSPSRRAETQY
- TRBV20-1 SARVDDPEQF
- TRBV5-5 ASTMPVNTEAF
- TRBV18 ASSHTWGETQY
TRBD1 TRBV20-1 SARRDRGHQETQY
- TRBV4-2 ASSQDMAANTEAF
- TRBV25-1 ASRNLSAPYSNQPQH
- TRBV10-3 AISESKGRANEQF
TRBD1 TRBV27 ASSLQTGGIYEQY
- TRBV20-1 SAAHINEQF
TRBD1 TRBV6-1 ASSSDRGGFGYT
TRBD2 TRBV7-3 ASSSTSGYTDTQY
TRBD1 TRBV9 ASSALSRDRNYGYT
- TRBV7-8 ASSPGDGPYGYT
- TRBV11-2 ASSLWADTQY
- TRBV6-1 ASSEQGPNEKLF
- TRBV6-1 ASSPREPSGWLTDTQY
- TRBV5-1 ASSLEGRGNSPLH
- TRBV30 AWSGTDSPWKQY
TRBD1 TRBV3-1 ASSQEQGGQF
- TRBV25-1 ASSGHSVTYGYT
- TRBV5-4 ASSLGRDIQY
TRBD1 TRBV3-1 ASSQDRGPTQY
- TRBV20-1 SASDGVVAGQY
- TRBV20-1 SARPEGTRSNTGELF
- TRBV30 ALLGGAGSDTQY
TRBD1 TRBV30 AWSGQGADFKAF
- TRBV13 ASSLPGLVGGYT
- TRBV7-9 ASSRTGTDTQY
TRBD2 TRBV20-1 SASTSGRETQY
- TRBV2 ASSQQGILVEQF
- TRBV7-2 ASSFIGGRETQY
- TRBV3-1 ASSARDSNTEAF
TRBD1 TRBV5-1 ASSLRSGTALYEQY
- TRBV28 ASSPRQPYEQY
- TRBV11-2 ASSLVWGEHEQF
- TRBV30 AWRFAQYEQF
- TRBV10-2 ASRTTLRAGVNTEAF
TRBD1 TRBV2 ASSEVGGQGAGETQY
- TRBV7-6 ASSLGGPSSGNTIY
TRBD1 TRBV12-3/TRBV12-4 ASSLTQGAEAF
- TRBV19 ASSELQGVGTQY
TRBD1 TRBV20-1 SAPQPPGTGHTDTQY
TRBD2 TRBV5-1 ASSRTSDETQY
- TRBV2 ASSDQAPRYEQY
TRBD2 TRBV9 ASSVSGTSGYNEQF
TRBD1 TRBV29-1 SVEDPGGGANVLT
- TRBV7-2 ASSLEEGIGYT